These 21 T cell receptor beta chains originate from one sample sequenced in a study of CD8+ T cells in alopecia areata. It was cDNA, reverse transcribed from extracted RNA, that served as the sequencing template. Method: immunoSEQ multiplex PCR; TCRdb's copy keeps in-frame clones and lacks some. Among around 250,000 clones listed, under 70% were seen once. The sequencing here drew on CD4+ T cells sorted from blood, taken at week 0. Every receptor here comes from a human donor with alopecia areata.

The J gene is TRBJ1-5, the V gene TRBV6-1; TRBD1 is a possible D gene (6 bases). Germline V gene data show CDR1 as MNHNS and CDR2 as SASEGT. V was clipped by 6 bases and J by 3 bases, with 15 bases between them. This CDR3 is built from 15 residues. CDR3 in amino acids: CASRGWAGVNQPQHF. As DNA, the CDR3 is TGTGCCAGCAGGGGCTGGGCAGGGGTCAATCAGCCCCAGCATTTT.

The V call is TRBV9, the J call TRBJ1-1; D not resolved. Germline V gene data show CDR1 as SGDLS and CDR2 as YYNGEE. The CDR3 is 14 residues long. V shed 0 bases and J shed 1 base, with 7 bases lying between them. This CDR3 reads CASSVGVGNTEAFF. The CDR3 coding sequence is TGTGCCAGCAGCGTAGGGGTGGGGAACACTGAAGCTTTCTTT.

In its sample, this clone was seen once. An end of the junction differs from the germline gene, which may be a read error. The chain carries TRBV19 and TRBJ2-2; the match to TRBD1 covers 10 bases. Germline CDR1 reads LNHDA; CDR2 reads SQIVND (reference sequence). The CDR3 length is 15 residues. The CDR3 nucleotides read TGTGCCAGCAGAGACAGGGGGCGGAACACCGGGGAGCCGTTTTTT. Translation gives CASRDRGRNTGEPFF.

On this clone: Within the sample, other DNA sequences also encode this same CDR3. The chain has TRBV30 and TRBJ1-1; no clear D. From germline, CDR1 is GTSNPN and CDR2 SVGIG (reference sequence). This CDR3 comprises 12 residues. Trimming took off 2 bases at V and 2 bases at J, with 6 bases between the two ends. In nucleotides, the CDR3 is TGTGCCTGGAGTCACAGTAACACTGAAGCTTTCTTT. Amino acids: CAWSHSNTEAFF.

The rearrangement uses TRBV2 and TRBJ1-2; 7 bases line up with TRBD1. The CDR3 runs 14 residues. Looked up from germline, CDR1 is SNHLY and CDR2 is FYNNEI. The V gene end was trimmed by 3 bases and the J gene end by 6 bases; junction bases not matched to a gene: 7. DNA of the CDR3: TGTGCCAGCAGTGAGACAGGGTCCGCGAATGGCTACACCTTC. Encoded protein: CASSETGSANGYTF. Variable domain in full (rest from reference TRBV2 and TRBJ1-2): EPEVTQTPSHQVTQMGQEVILRCVPISNHLYFYWYRQILGQKVEFLVSFYNNEISEKSEIFDDQFSVERPDGSNFTLKIRSTKLEDSAMYFCASSETGSANGYTFGSGTRLTVV.

V usage is TRBV30 and J usage is TRBJ1-2; D gene ambiguous. The V and J ends lost 2 bases and 7 bases respectively, with 14 bases between them. Germline CDR1 is GTSNPN and CDR2 is SVGIG (reference sequence). This CDR3 has 13 residues. CDR3 sequence reads: CAWSSIEVGGYTF. CDR3 nucleotide sequence: TGTGCCTGGAGTTCTATAGAAGTAGGTGGCTACACCTTC.

The chain links TRBV30 to TRBJ2-7; the D gene is possibly TRBD2 (6 bases). CDR1 is GTSNPN, CDR2 SVGIG, per germline (reference sequence). Trimming left V 4 bases short and J 3 bases short, with 19 bases between. This CDR3 contains 15 residues. CDR3: CAWNKGGTLGYEQYF. The CDR3 DNA reads TGTGCCTGGAACAAAGGAGGGACGCTCGGCTACGAGCAGTACTTC.

This chain uses TRBV29-1 with TRBJ2-2; no definite D call. CDR1 SQVTM and CDR2 ANQGSEA come from the germline V gene. The CDR3 runs to 15 residues. V gave up 7 bases and J gave up 0 bases, with 15 bases separating them. DNA for the CDR3: TGCAGCGCCGCCGGGTGGCCCCCGAACACCGGGGAGCTGTTTTTT. Translated, it gives CSAAGWPPNTGELFF.

This chain connects TRBV9 to TRBJ2-7; the D gene is possibly TRBD1 (6 bases). V dropped 2 bases and J dropped 3 bases, with 12 bases sitting between them. This CDR3 contains 14 residues. Germline CDR1 and CDR2: SGDLS and YYNGEE. The CDR3 sequence: CASSVDLTGYEQYF. CDR3 in DNA: TGTGCCAGCAGCGTGGATCTGACAGGCTACGAGCAGTACTTC. The complete variable domain, with remaining parts taken from reference TRBV9 and TRBJ2-7, reads DSGVTQTPKHLITATGQRVTLRCSPRSGDLSVYWYQQSLDQGLQFLIQYYNGEERAKGNILERFSAQQFPDLHSELNLSSLELGDSALYFCASSVDLTGYEQYFGPGTRLTVT.

The rearrangement joins TRBV30 to TRBJ2-1; perhaps TRBD2 as D (5 bases). The V end was cut by 3 bases, the J end by 4 bases, with 10 bases between. Germline assignment: CDR1 GTSNPN and CDR2 SVGIG (reference sequence). The CDR3 length is 13 residues. CDR3 nucleotides: TGTGCCTGGAGATGGCGGAGGTACAATGAGCAGTTCTTC. Translation: CAWRWRRYNEQFF.

The CDR3 reads CASSSGGADTQYF. In nucleotides, the CDR3 is TGCGCCAGCAGCTCAGGGGGTGCAGATACGCAGTATTTT. The chain has TRBV5-1 and TRBJ2-3; TRBD1 matches at 7 bases. V gave up 3 bases and J gave up 4 bases; unmatched junction bases: 2. From germline, CDR1 is SGHRS and CDR2 YFSETQ. The CDR3 sequence is 13 residues long.

The chain employs TRBV30 and TRBJ2-3; tentatively, D is TRBD1 or TRBD2 (5 bases each). This CDR3 region has 15 residues. Trimming stripped 2 bases from V and 6 bases from J, with 18 bases between. The germline V gene encodes CDR1 GTSNPN and CDR2 SVGIG (reference sequence). The CDR3 here is CAWSPLGGPADTQYF. In DNA form, the CDR3 reads TGTGCCTGGAGTCCCCTTGGGGGACCGGCGGATACGCAGTATTTT.

The CDR3 DNA follows: TGTGCCAGCAGCTTATTAAGGGACACCGGGGAGCTGTTTTTT. The encoded protein is CASSLLRDTGELFF. This chain links TRBV7-9 with TRBJ2-2; no reliable D call. The V and J ends lost 2 bases and 3 bases respectively, with 7 bases between them. Looked up from germline, CDR1 is SEHNR and CDR2 is FQNEAQ (reference sequence). This CDR3 comprises 14 residues.

The chain employs TRBV9 and TRBJ2-3, with TRBD1 as a possible D gene (5 bases). Germline V gives CDR1 SGDLS, CDR2 YYNGEE. V was cut by 3 bases and J by 8 bases, with 13 bases left in between. The CDR3 is 13 amino acids. The CDR3 is CASSETQGSTQYF. For the CDR3, the DNA is TGTGCCAGCAGCGAGACTCAGGGTAGTACGCAGTATTTT.

This clone was recorded a few times. The chain uses TRBV6-5 and TRBJ1-2, with 8 bases matching TRBD1. Germline CDR1 MNHEY, CDR2 SVGAGI. Trimming removed 8 bases from V and 4 bases from J; junction bases left unmatched: 6. This CDR3 is 13 amino acids long. The CDR3 DNA sequence: TGTGCCAGCCACAGGGGGGGCTTCTATGGCTACACCTTC. Translation gives CASHRGGFYGYTF.

This chain uses TRBV5-1 with TRBJ2-7; 7 bases match TRBD1. The CDR3 runs 14 residues. V lost 0 bases, J lost 4 bases, and 4 bases stayed unmatched. Germline V CDR1 and CDR2: SGHRS, YFSETQ. The CDR3 spells CASSLGWDSYEQYF. For the CDR3, the DNA is TGCGCCAGCAGCTTGGGATGGGACAGTTACGAGCAGTACTTC.

The chain has TRBV9 and TRBJ1-1; D gene ambiguous. Germline CDR1 and CDR2: SGDLS and YYNGEE. The germline V and J ends were trimmed by 4 bases and 8 bases, with 18 bases remaining between them. This CDR3 is built from 14 residues. The CDR3 region has the DNA TGTGCCAGCAGCCCCCAAATACGGAGTCTGGAAGCTTTCTTT. This codes for CASSPQIRSLEAFF.

V gene TRBV15 combines with J gene TRBJ2-1; no reliable D call. Trimming left V 0 bases short and J 5 bases short, with 8 bases between. The CDR3 totals 14 residues. CDR1 is LNHNV, CDR2 YYDKDF, per germline (reference sequence). The chain's CDR3 is CATSRDPPDNEQFF. The CDR3 nucleotides are TGTGCCACCAGCAGAGATCCCCCCGACAATGAGCAGTTCTTC.

The chain carries TRBV5-1 and TRBJ2-1; D unclear. Per the germline V gene, CDR1 is SGHRS and CDR2 is YFSETQ. V was pared by 4 bases and J by 0 bases, with 14 bases between. This CDR3 has 16 residues. CDR3 in DNA: TGCGCCAGCAGCCCCCCCGACTCGAGCTCCTACAATGAGCAGTTCTTC. This sequence encodes CASSPPDSSSYNEQFF.

The chain links TRBV4-1 to TRBJ2-1; tentative D call: TRBD1 (7 bases). Trimming stripped 4 bases from V and 0 bases from J, with 13 bases between. Germline V gene data show CDR1 as MGHRA and CDR2 as YSYEKL. This CDR3 is built from 16 residues. The CDR3, as DNA: TGCGCCAGCAGCCGGCGGGACAGCAACTCCTACAATGAGCAGTTCTTC. Encoded protein: CASSRRDSNSYNEQFF.

The chain is built from TRBV5-1 and TRBJ2-1; 10 positions match TRBD1. The CDR3 runs to 15 residues. Per germline, CDR1 SGHRS and CDR2 YFSETQ. The V gene end was trimmed by 3 bases and the J gene end by 5 bases; junction bases not matched to a gene: 5. CDR3 sequence: CASSSSGQGNNEQFF. In nucleotides, the CDR3 is TGCGCCAGCAGCTCCTCGGGACAGGGGAACAATGAGCAGTTCTTC.